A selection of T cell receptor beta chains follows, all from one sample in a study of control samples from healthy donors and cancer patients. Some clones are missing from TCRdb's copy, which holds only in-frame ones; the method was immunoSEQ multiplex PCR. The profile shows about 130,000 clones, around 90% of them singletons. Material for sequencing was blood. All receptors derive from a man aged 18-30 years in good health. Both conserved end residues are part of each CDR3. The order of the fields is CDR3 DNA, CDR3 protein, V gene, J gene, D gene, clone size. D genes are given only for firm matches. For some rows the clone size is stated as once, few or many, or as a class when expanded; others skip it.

CDR3nt: TGTGCCAGCAGAACACCGCAAAAGAGCTACGAGCAGTACTTC
CDR3aa: CASRTPQKSYEQYF
v_gene: TRBV28
j_gene: TRBJ2-7
d_gene: NA
abundance: NA

CDR3nt: TGCAGCGTTGATGAAGGGGCCACTGAAGCTTTCTTT
CDR3aa: CSVDEGATEAFF
v_gene: TRBV29-1
j_gene: TRBJ1-1
d_gene: NA
abundance: NA

CDR3nt: TGTGCCAGCAGTTACGACGGACGCACAGATACGCAGTATTTT
CDR3aa: CASSYDGRTDTQYF
v_gene: TRBV6-2/TRBV6-3
j_gene: TRBJ2-3
d_gene: NA
abundance: NA

CDR3nt: TGTGCCTCCCAATCCGGAAATCCCGGTCAGCCCCAGCATTTT
CDR3aa: CASQSGNPGQPQHF
v_gene: TRBV10-3
j_gene: TRBJ1-5
d_gene: NA
abundance: few

CDR3nt: TGTGCCAGCAGCCAATTTAGCTTGGCGAACACTGAAGCTTTCTTT
CDR3aa: CASSQFSLANTEAFF
v_gene: TRBV14
j_gene: TRBJ1-1
d_gene: NA
abundance: NA

CDR3nt: TGCGCCAGCAGCCGCGGGGATAGCTATGGCTACACCTTC
CDR3aa: CASSRGDSYGYTF
v_gene: TRBV5-1
j_gene: TRBJ1-2
d_gene: NA
abundance: NA

CDR3nt: TGTGCCAGCAGCTTAGCTGGGACAGGGGAGACAGATACGCAGTATTTT
CDR3aa: CASSLAGTGETDTQYF
v_gene: TRBV7-9
j_gene: TRBJ2-3
d_gene: TRBD1
abundance: many

CDR3nt: TGTGCCAGCGGACAGGGCACTCAGCCCCAGCATTTT
CDR3aa: CASGQGTQPQHF
v_gene: TRBV28
j_gene: TRBJ1-5
d_gene: TRBD1
abundance: NA

CDR3nt: TGTGCCAGCTCACTTTCGACAGCTAGCACAGATACGCAGTATTTT
CDR3aa: CASSLSTASTDTQYF
v_gene: TRBV18
j_gene: TRBJ2-3
d_gene: NA
abundance: NA

CDR3nt: TGTGCAAGCAGGGGGGGCATCAATGAGCAGTTCTTC
CDR3aa: CASRGGINEQFF
v_gene: TRBV28
j_gene: TRBJ2-1
d_gene: NA
abundance: NA

CDR3nt: TGTGCCAGTAGTATTACCTCAAATAGCAATCAGCCCCAGCATTTT
CDR3aa: CASSITSNSNQPQHF
v_gene: TRBV19
j_gene: TRBJ1-5
d_gene: NA
abundance: NA

CDR3nt: TGTGCCAGCTCACCCAGCGGGAGATACACAGATACGCAGTATTTT
CDR3aa: CASSPSGRYTDTQYF
v_gene: TRBV18
j_gene: TRBJ2-3
d_gene: TRBD2
abundance: NA